The present entry profiles one TCR beta chain with its context. The sample is drawn from a study of Ad26.COV2.S vaccination and SARS-CoV-2 variants. Study overall: Ad26.COV2.S given intramuscularly, once or twice 56 days apart.

The germline gives CDR1 SGHTS, CDR2 YDEGEE. V gave up 3 bases and J gave up 4 bases; unmatched junction bases: 4. This CDR3 spans 14 amino acids. Treatment given: around 19 received Ad26.COV2.S at low or high dose, single or two shots; about 5 received placebo; per-sample allocation not given. At day 63 after the first vaccine or placebo injection, samples were drawn. Clones were sequenced by immunoSEQ multiplex PCR, and TCRdb holds only the in-frame ones, with some missing. The data contain about 680,000 clones, around 92% of them seen just once; the ten biggest clones take up about 1.5%. The sequence was collected from a person between 18 and 65 years old who received the Ad26.COV2.S COVID-19 vaccine or a placebo. The chain links TRBV5-8 to TRBJ2-7; 10 bases map to TRBD2. The sequenced sample was peripheral blood, obtained in a trial of Ad26.COV2.S vaccine versus placebo. In DNA, the CDR3 is TGTGCCAGCAGCTCAGCGGGAGGGAATTACGAGCAGTACTTC. Translation gives CASSSAGGNYEQYF.